This T cell receptor beta chain came from a study of CD4+ T cells in melanoma (dated by TCRdb to the early 2020s). Broadly, across the study: The study investigated neoantigen-specific CD4+ T cells in human melanoma. Findings and caveats that apply to the study as a whole: The report described a correlation between neoantigen-specific CD4+ T cells and the function of CD8+ T cells, macrophages and B cells. Neoantigen-specific CD4+ T cells in melanoma were reported to show diverse differentiation states.

A remark on this clone: Its recognized antigen is unknown. It has no much larger one-base neighbor in the sample; base qualities were not kept.

The donors were melanoma patients. Library prep was done by the immunoSEQ multiplex PCR assay. TCRdb re-hosts the immuneACCESS table, in-frame sequences only. Its copies lack some clones; in the studies checked, an unresolved V gene accounts for under half of them, and the cause for the rest is not known. The sample data list roughly 120,000 clones, and roughly 90% of these were observed just once. Around 3.3% of the sample lies in the top ten. The CDR3 runs 13 amino acids, cysteine and phenylalanine included. Only the CDR3 DNA stays, 39 bases, in frame from base 1. According to the germline V gene, CDR1 reads LGHNA and CDR2 reads YNFKEQ. Trimming removed 3 bases from V and 7 bases from J, leaving 10 bases between the germline ends.

This chain joins TRBV4-2 to TRBJ2-1; matching of 6 bases hints at TRBD2 as the D gene. The sample taken for sequencing was peripheral blood. This TCR derives from a human donor with melanoma. For the CDR3, the sequence is CASSHPRENEQFF. The nucleotides read TGTGCCAGCAGCCATCCCCGGGAGAATGAGCAGTTCTTC.